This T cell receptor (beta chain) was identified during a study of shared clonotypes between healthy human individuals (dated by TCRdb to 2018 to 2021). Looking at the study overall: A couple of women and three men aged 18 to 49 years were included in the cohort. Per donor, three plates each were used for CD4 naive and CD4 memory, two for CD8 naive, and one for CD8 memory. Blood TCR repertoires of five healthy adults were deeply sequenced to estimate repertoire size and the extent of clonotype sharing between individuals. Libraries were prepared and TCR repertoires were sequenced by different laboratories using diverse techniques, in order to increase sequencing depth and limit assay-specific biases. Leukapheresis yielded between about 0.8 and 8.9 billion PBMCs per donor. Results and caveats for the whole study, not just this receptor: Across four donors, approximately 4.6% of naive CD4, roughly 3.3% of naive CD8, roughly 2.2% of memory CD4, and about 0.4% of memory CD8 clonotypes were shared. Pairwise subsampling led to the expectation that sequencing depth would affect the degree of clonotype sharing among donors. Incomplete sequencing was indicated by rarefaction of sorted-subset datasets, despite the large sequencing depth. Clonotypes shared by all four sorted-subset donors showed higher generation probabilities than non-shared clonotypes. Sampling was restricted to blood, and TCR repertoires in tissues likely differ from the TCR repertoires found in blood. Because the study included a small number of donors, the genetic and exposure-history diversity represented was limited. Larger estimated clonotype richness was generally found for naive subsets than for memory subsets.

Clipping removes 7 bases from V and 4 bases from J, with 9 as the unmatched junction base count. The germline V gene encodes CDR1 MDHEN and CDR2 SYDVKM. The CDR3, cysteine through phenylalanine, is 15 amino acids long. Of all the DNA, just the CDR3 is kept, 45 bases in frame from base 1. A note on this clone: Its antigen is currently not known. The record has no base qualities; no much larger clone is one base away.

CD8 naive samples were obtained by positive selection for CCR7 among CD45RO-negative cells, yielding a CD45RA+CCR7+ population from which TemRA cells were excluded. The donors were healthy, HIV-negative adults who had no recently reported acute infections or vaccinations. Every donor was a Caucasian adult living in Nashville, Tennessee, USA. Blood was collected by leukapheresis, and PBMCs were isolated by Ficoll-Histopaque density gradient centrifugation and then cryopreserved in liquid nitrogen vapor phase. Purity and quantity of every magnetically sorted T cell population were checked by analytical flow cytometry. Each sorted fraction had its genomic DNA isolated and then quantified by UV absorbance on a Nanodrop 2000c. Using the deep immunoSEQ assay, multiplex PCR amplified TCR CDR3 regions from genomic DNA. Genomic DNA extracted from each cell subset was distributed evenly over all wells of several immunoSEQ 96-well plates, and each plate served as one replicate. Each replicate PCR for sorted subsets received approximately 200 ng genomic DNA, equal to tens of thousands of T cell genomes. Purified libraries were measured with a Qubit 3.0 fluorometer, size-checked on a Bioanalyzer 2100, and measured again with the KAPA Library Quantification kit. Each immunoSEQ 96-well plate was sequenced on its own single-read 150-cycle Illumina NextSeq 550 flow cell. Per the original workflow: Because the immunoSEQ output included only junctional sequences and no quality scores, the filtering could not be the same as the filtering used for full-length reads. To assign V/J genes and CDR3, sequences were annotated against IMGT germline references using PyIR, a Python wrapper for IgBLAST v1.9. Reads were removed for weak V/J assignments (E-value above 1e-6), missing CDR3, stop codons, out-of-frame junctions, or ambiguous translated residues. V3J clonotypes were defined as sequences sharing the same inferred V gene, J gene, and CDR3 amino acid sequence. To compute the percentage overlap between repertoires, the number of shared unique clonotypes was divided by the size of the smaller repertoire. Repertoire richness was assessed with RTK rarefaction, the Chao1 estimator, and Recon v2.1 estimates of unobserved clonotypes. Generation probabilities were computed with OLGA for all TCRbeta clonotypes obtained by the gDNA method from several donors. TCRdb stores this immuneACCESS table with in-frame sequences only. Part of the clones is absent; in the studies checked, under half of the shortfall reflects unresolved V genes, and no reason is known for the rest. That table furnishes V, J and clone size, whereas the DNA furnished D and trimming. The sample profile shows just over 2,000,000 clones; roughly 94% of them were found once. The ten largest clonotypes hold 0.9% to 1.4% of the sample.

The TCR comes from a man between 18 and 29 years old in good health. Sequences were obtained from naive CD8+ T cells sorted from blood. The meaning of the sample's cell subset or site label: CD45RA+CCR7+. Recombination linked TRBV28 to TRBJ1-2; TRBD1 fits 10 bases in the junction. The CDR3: CASTLGQGDGYGYTF. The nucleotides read TGTGCCAGCACCCTCGGACAGGGGGACGGCTATGGCTACACCTTC.